Below, one T cell receptor (beta chain) is given with its context. Measured with immunoSEQ multiplex PCR; TCRdb has only the in-frame clones, and not every one. This repertoire shows 50,000 or so clones, about 91% found once; its top ten account for approximately 2.2%. This specimen belongs to a study of T cell changes during pregnancy in multiple sclerosis. The CDR3 is 14 amino acids. Germline V gives CDR1 SGHNT, CDR2 YYREEE (reference sequence). V shed 2 bases, J shed 2 bases, and the junction held 3 bases outside the gene matches. The source material was peripheral blood, sampled in the third trimester of pregnancy. The chain joins TRBV5-4 to TRBJ2-5; 7 bases match TRBD2. The clonotype originates from a female donor with multiple sclerosis, enrolled in a pregnancy study. CDR3: CASSFPSGQETQYF. CDR3 DNA: TGTGCCAGCAGCTTTCCTAGCGGACAAGAGACCCAGTACTTC.